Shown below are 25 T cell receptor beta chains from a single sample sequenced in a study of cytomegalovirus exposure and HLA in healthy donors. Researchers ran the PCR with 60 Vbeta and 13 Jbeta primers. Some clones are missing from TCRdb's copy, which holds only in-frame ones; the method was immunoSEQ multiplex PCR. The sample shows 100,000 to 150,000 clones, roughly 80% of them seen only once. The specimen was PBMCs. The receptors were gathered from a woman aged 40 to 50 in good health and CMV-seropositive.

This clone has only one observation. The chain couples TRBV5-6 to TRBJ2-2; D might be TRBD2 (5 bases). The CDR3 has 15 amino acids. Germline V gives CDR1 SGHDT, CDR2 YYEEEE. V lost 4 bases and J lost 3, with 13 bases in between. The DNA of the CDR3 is TGTGCCAGCAGCCGAGGCGGGCGGCACACCGGGGAGCTGTTTTTT. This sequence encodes CASSRGGRHTGELFF.

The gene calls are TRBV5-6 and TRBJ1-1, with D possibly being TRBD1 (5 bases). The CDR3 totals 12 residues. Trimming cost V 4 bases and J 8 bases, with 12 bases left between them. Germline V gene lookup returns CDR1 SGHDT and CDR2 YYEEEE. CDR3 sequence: CASSPQGSEAFF. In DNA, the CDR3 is TGTGCCAGCAGCCCTCAGGGATCCGAAGCTTTCTTT.

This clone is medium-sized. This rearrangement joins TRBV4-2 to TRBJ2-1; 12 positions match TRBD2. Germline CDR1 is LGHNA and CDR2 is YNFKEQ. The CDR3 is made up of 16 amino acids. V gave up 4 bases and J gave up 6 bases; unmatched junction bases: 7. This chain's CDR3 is CASSPETSGSINEQFF. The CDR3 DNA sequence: TGTGCCAGCAGCCCTGAGACTAGCGGGAGTATCAATGAGCAGTTCTTC.

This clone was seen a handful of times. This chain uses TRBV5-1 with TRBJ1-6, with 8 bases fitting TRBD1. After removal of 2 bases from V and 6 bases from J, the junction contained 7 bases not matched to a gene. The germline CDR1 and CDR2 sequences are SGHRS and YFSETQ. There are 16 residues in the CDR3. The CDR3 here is CASSFRADRVNSPLHF. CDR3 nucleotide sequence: TGCGCCAGCAGCTTTCGGGCGGACAGGGTTAATTCACCCCTCCACTTT.

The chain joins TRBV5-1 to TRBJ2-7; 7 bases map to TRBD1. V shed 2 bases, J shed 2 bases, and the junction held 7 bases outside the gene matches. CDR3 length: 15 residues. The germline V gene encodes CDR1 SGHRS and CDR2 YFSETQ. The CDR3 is CASSLGTVGAYEQYF. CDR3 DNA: TGCGCCAGCAGCTTAGGGACAGTGGGGGCCTACGAGCAGTACTTC.

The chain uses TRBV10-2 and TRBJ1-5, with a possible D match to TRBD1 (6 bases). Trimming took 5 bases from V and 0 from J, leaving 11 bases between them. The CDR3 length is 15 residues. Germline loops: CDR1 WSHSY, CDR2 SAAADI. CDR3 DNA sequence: TGCGCCAGCAGTCCCGGGACACATAGCAATCAGCCCCAGCATTTT. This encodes CASSPGTHSNQPQHF.

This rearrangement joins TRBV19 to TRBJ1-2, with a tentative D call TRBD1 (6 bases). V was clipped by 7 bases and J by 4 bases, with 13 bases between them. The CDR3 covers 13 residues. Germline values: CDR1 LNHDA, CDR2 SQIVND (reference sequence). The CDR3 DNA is TGTGCCAGTACCCGGGGAGGGGGCTATGGCTACACCTTC. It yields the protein CASTRGGGYGYTF.

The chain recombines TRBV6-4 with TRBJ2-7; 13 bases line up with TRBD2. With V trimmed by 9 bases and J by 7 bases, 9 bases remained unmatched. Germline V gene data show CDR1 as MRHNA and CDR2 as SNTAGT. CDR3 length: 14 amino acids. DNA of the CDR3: TGTGCCAGTCCTACTAGCGGGAGGGCTCGGGAGCAGTACTTC. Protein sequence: CASPTSGRAREQYF.

The CDR3, as DNA: TGTGCCAGCTCACCAGAGACAGGGGCCTACGAGCAGTACTTC. As protein: CASSPETGAYEQYF. The rearrangement joins TRBV18 to TRBJ2-7, with 8 nucleotides matching TRBD1. Per germline, CDR1 KGHSH and CDR2 LQKENI. The ends lost 2 bases at V and 2 bases at J; junction bases unmatched: 2. This CDR3 comprises 14 residues.

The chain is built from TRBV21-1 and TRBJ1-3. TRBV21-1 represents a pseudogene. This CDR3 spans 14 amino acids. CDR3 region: CASKLGEAGNTIYF. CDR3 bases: TGTGCCAGCAAACTCGGGGAGGCTGGAAACACCATATATTTT.

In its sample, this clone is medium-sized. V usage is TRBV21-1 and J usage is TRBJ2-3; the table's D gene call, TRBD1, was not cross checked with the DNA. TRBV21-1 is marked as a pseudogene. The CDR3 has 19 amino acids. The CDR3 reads CASSKNPGTGANLTDTQYF. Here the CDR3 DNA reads TGTGCCAGCAGCAAAAACCCCGGGACAGGGGCCAATCTAACAGATACGCAGTATTTT.

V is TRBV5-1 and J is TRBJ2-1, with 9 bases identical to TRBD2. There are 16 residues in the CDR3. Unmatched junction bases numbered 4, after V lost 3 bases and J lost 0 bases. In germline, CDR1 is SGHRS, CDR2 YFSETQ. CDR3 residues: CASSSGSGSSYNEQFF. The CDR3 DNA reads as TGCGCCAGCAGCTCCGGTAGCGGGAGCTCCTACAATGAGCAGTTCTTC.

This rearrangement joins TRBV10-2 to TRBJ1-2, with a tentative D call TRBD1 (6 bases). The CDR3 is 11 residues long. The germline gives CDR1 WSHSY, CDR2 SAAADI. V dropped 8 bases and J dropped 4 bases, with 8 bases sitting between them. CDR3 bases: TGCGCCAGCGGACAGTCCTATGGCTACACCTTC. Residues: CASGQSYGYTF.

The CDR3 spells CASRPDRWGNQPQHF. In DNA, the CDR3 is TGTGCCAGCAGGCCGGACAGGTGGGGTAATCAGCCCCAGCATTTT. This chain joins TRBV28 and TRBJ1-5; 7 bases are shared with TRBD1. The CDR3 loop spans 15 amino acids. Unmatched junction bases numbered 9, after V lost 6 bases and J lost 4 bases. Germline V CDR1 and CDR2: MDHEN, SYDVKM. Variable domain in full (rest from reference TRBV28 and TRBJ1-5): DVKVTQSSRYLVKRTGEKVFLECVQDMDHENMFWYRQDPGLGLRLIYFSYDVKMKEKGDIPEGYSVSREKKERFSLILESASTNQTSMYLCASRPDRWGNQPQHFGDGTRLSIL.

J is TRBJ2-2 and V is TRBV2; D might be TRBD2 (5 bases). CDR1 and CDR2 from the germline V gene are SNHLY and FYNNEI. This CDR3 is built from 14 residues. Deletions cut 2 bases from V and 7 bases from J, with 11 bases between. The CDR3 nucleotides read TGTGCCAGCAGTGAACTTGAGCGGTTCGGGGAGCTGTTTTTT. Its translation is CASSELERFGELFF.

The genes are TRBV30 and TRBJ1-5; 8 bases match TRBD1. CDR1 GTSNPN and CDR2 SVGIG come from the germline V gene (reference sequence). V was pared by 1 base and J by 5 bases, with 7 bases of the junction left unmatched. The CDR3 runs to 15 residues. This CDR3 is CAWSGGQGLHQPQHF. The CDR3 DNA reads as TGTGCCTGGAGTGGAGGACAGGGACTTCATCAGCCCCAGCATTTT.

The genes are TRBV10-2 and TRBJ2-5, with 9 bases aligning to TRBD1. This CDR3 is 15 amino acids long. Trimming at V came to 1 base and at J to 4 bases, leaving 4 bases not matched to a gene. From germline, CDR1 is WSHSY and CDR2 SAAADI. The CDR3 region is CASSEYRGQGETQYF. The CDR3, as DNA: TGCGCCAGCAGTGAGTACAGGGGGCAGGGAGAGACCCAGTACTTC.

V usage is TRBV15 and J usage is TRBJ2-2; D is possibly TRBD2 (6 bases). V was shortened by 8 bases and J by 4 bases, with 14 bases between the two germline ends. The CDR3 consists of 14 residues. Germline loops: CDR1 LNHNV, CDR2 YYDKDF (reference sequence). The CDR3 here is CATSPGAITGELFF. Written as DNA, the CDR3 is TGTGCCACCTCCCCGGGAGCGATCACCGGGGAGCTGTTTTTT.

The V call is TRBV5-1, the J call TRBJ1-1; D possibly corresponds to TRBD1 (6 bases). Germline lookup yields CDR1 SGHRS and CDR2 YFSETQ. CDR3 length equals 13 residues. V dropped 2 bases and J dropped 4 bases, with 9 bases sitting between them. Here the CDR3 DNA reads TGCGCCAGCAGCTTCCAGGGGAGCACTGAAGCTTTCTTT. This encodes CASSFQGSTEAFF.

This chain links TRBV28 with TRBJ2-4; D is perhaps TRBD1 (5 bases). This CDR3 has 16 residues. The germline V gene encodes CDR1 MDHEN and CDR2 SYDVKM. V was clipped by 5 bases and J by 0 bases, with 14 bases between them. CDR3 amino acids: CASSLGTGKAKNIQYF. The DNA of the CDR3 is TGTGCCAGCAGTCTCGGAACAGGAAAAGCCAAAAACATTCAGTACTTC.

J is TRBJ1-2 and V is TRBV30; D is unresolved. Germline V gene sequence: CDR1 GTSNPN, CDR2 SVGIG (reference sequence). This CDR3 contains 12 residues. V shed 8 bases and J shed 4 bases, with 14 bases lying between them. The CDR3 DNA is TGTGCCAACGACATCTTGGGCTATGGCTACACCTTC. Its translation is CANDILGYGYTF.

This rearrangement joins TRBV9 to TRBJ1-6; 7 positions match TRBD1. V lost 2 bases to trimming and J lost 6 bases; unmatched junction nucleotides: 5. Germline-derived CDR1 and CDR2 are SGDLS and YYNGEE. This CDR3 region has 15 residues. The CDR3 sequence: CASSVTGTVNSPLHF. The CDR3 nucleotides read TGTGCCAGCAGCGTTACCGGGACAGTTAATTCACCCCTCCACTTT. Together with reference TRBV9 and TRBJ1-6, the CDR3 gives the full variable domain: DSGVTQTPKHLITATGQRVTLRCSPRSGDLSVYWYQQSLDQGLQFLIQYYNGEERAKGNILERFSAQQFPDLHSELNLSSLELGDSALYFCASSVTGTVNSPLHFGNGTRLTVT.

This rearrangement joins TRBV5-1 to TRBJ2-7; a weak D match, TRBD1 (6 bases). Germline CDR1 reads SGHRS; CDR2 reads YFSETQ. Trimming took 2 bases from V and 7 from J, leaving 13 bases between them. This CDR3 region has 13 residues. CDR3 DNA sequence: TGCGCCAGCAGCTTTGCACAGGGTCGAGAGCAGTACTTC. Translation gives CASSFAQGREQYF.

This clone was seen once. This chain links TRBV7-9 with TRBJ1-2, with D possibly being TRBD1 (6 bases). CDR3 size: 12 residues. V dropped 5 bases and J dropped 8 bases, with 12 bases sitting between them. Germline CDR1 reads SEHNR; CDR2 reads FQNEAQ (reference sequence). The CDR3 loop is CASSNTGIGYTF. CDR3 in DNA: TGTGCCAGCAGCAACACAGGGATAGGCTACACCTTC.

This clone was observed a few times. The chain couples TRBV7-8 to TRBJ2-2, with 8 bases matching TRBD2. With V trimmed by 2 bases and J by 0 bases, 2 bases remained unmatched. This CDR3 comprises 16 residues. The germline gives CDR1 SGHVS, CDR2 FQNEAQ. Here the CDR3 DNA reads TGTGCCAGCAGCTTACTAGCGGGCGCGAACACCGGGGAGCTGTTTTTT. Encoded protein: CASSLLAGANTGELFF.